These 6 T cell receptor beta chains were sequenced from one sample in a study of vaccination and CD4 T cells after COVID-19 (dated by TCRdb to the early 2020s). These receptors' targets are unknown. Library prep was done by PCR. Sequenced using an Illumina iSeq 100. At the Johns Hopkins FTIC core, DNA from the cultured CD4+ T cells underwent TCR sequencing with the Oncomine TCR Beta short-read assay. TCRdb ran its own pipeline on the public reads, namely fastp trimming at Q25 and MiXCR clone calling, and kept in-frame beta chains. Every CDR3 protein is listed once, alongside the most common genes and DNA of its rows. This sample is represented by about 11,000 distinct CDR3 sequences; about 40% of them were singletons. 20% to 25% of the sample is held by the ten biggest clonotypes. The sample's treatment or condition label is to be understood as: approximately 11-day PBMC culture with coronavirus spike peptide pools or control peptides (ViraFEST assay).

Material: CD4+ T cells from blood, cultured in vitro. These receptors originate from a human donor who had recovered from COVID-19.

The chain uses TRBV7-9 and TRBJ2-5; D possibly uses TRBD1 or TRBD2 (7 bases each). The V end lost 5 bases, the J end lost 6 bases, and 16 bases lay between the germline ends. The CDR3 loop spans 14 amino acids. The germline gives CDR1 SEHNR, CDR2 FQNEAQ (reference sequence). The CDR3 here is CASSPGRGLKTQYF. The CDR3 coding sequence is TGTGCCAGCAGCCCGGGGAGGGGGCTGAAGACCCAGTACTTC.

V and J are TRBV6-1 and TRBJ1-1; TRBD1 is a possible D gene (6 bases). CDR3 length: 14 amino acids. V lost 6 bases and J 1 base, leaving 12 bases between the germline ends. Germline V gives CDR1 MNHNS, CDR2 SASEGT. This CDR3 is CASRTGQTNTEAFF. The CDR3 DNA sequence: TGTGCCAGCAGAACAGGACAGACGAACACTGAAGCTTTCTTT.

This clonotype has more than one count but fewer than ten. The CDR3 DNA is TGTGCCACCATTTCGACAGGGTCTAATTCACCCCTCCACTTT. This codes for CATISTGSNSPLHF. The chain uses TRBV7-9 and TRBJ1-6; 7 positions match TRBD1. Germline V CDR1 and CDR2: SEHNR, FQNEAQ (reference sequence). This CDR3 contains 14 residues. V was pared by 10 bases and J by 6 bases, with 9 bases of the junction left unmatched.

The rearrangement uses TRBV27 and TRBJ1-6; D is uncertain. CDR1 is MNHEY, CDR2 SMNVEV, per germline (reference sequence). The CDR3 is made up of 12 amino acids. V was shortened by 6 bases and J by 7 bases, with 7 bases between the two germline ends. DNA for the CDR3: TGTGCCAGCAGGGAGATAAATTCACCCCTCCACTTT. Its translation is CASREINSPLHF.

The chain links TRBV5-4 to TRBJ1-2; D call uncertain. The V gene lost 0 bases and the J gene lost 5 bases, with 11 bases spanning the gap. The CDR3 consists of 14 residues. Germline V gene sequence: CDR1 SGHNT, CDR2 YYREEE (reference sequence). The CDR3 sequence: CASSLARQTYGYTF. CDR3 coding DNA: TGTGCCAGCAGCTTGGCGCGGCAGACTTATGGCTACACCTTC.

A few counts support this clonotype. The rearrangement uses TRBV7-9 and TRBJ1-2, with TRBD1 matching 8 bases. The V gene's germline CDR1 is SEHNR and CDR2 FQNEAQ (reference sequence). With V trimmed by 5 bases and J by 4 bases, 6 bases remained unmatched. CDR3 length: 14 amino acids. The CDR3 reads CASSAGGQLYGYTF. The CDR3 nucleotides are TGTGCCAGCAGCGCAGGGGGCCAACTCTATGGCTACACCTTC.